The source of this TCR beta chain is a study of blood T cells in healthy people across ages. The use of a sample-barcoded 5' primer and a J-beta primer mix characterized a second PCR of roughly 6 to 11 cycles. Template switching added a 12-random-nucleotide identifier to every cDNA molecule. There were at least 2.5 million CDR3-containing paired-end reads obtained from each sample. In TCRdb, the 5' RACE reads were re-called with MiXCR into one record per CDR3 protein. The sample lists 1.8 million or so distinct CDR3 sequences, around 42% occurring once. The table lists this clonotype with many counts. Its target is not known. Regarding the study as a whole: Relative to aged donors, long-lived donors carried more naive CD4+ cells and displayed higher diversity.

The material sequenced was blood. This TCR derives from a human donor in good health.

CDR3 sequence reads: CSVEDPGFEQYF. The CDR3 DNA follows: TGCAGCGTTGAAGATCCAGGGTTCGAGCAGTACTTC. This chain links TRBV29-1 with TRBJ2-7; TRBD1 is a possible D gene (5 bases). The CDR3 sequence is 12 residues long. The germline V gene encodes CDR1 SQVTM and CDR2 ANQGSEA. V was cut by 0 bases and J by 6 bases, with 9 bases left in between.